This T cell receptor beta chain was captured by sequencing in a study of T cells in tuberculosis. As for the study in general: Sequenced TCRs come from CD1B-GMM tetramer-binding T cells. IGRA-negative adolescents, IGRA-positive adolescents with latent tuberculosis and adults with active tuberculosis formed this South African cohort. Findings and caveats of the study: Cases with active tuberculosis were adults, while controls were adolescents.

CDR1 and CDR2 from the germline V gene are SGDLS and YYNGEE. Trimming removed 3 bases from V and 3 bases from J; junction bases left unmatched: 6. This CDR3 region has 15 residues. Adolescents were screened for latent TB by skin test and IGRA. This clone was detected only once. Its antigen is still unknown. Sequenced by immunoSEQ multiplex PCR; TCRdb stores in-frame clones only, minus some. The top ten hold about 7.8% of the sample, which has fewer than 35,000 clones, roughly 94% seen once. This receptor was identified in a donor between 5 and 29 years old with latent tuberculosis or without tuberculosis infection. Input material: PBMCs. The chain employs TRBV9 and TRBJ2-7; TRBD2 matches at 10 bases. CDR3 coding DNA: TGTGCCAGCAGCGAGGGGACTAGCGAGCTCTACGAGCAGTACTTC. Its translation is CASSEGTSELYEQYF.